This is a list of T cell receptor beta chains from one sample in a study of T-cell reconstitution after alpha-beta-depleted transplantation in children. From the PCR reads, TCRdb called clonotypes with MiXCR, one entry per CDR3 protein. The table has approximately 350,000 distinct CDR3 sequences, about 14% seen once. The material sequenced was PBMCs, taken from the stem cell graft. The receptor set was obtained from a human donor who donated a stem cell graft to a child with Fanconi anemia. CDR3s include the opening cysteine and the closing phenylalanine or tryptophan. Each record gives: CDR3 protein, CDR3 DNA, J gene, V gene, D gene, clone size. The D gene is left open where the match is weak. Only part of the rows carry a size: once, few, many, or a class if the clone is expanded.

CASSLVIQRGTNEQFF,TGTGCCAGCAGCTTAGTAATCCAGCGGGGAACCAATGAGCAGTTCTTC,TRBJ2-1,TRBV7-8,TRBD2,few
CSASTFEGTSHDEQFF,TGCAGTGCTAGTACTTTTGAGGGGACTAGTCACGATGAGCAGTTCTTC,TRBJ2-1,TRBV20-1,TRBD2,many
CASSLAGSGEQFF,TGTGCCAGCAGCTTAGCTGGTAGCGGGGAGCAGTTCTTC,TRBJ2-1,TRBV7-8,TRBD2,few
CASRPERRSYNEQFF,TGCGCCAGCAGACCGGAGCGTCGCTCCTACAATGAGCAGTTCTTC,TRBJ2-1,TRBV10-1,.,many
CASSYSIARNYEQYF,TGTGCCAGCAGTTACTCAATTGCTAGGAACTACGAGCAGTACTTC,TRBJ2-7,TRBV6-5,.,.
CASSVGGGYGYTF,TGTGCCAGCAGCGTAGGGGGGGGATATGGCTACACCTTC,TRBJ1-2,TRBV9,.,few
CSVVTGPSYNEQFF,TGCAGCGTTGTAACAGGGCCCTCGTACAATGAGCAGTTCTTC,TRBJ2-1,TRBV29-1,.,.
CSASSGGPNTGELFF,TGCAGTGCTAGCTCCGGGGGCCCAAACACCGGGGAGCTGTTTTTT,TRBJ2-2,TRBV20-1,.,once
CASSLGTTIGGTEAFF,TGTGCCAGCAGTTTAGGGACCACTATCGGAGGGACTGAAGCTTTCTTT,TRBJ1-1,TRBV6-2/TRBV6-3,.,.
CASSGRTSGGNTGELFF,TGTGCCAGCAGCGGAAGGACTAGCGGGGGGAACACCGGGGAGCTGTTTTTT,TRBJ2-2,TRBV5-5,TRBD2,many
CASSQLGQGVYEQYF,TGTGCCAGCAGCCAACTGGGACAGGGGGTATACGAGCAGTACTTC,TRBJ2-7,TRBV7-8,TRBD1,.
CASSLADTPNTEAFF,TGCGCCAGCAGCTTGGCGGACACCCCTAACACTGAAGCTTTCTTT,TRBJ1-1,TRBV5-1,.,.
CASSLGGTGPNEKLFF,TGCGCCAGCAGCTTGGGGGGGACAGGGCCAAATGAAAAACTGTTTTTT,TRBJ1-4,TRBV5-1,TRBD1,few
CSANAGPYNEQFF,TGCAGTGCTAATGCGGGACCCTACAATGAGCAGTTCTTC,TRBJ2-1,TRBV20-1,.,few
CASSLGTDTEAFF,TGTGCCAGCAGCTTAGGGACAGACACTGAAGCTTTCTTT,TRBJ1-1,TRBV11-2,.,few
CASSSDMGGDTQYF,TGTGCCAGCAGCTCCGACATGGGCGGGGATACGCAGTATTTT,TRBJ2-3,TRBV11-2,.,.
CASRSRGGGEETQYF,TGCGCCAGCAGGTCTCGCGGGGGAGGAGAAGAGACCCAGTACTTC,TRBJ2-5,TRBV5-1,TRBD2,.
CASSSQGSGANVLTF,TGCGCCAGCAGCTCGCAGGGGTCTGGGGCCAACGTCCTGACTTTC,TRBJ2-6,TRBV5-1,.,many
CASSRIVSGGMAEQFF,TGTGCCAGCAGTCGAATAGTCTCCGGTGGAATGGCTGAGCAGTTCTTC,TRBJ2-1,TRBV27,.,many
CSARAQVGPNTEAFF,TGCAGTGCTAGAGCCCAAGTCGGCCCGAACACTGAAGCTTTCTTT,TRBJ1-1,TRBV20-1,.,.
CASSEAAGRNGSPLHF,TGCGCCAGCAGTGAGGCAGCAGGGCGAAACGGTTCACCCCTCCACTTT,TRBJ1-6,TRBV10-2,.,few
CSVERGRGETQYF,TGCAGCGTTGAAAGGGGGCGTGGGGAGACCCAGTACTTC,TRBJ2-5,TRBV29-1,TRBD1,.
CASSLVGSYGYTF,TGTGCCAGCAGCTTAGTGGGAAGCTATGGCTACACCTTC,TRBJ1-2,TRBV7-2,.,many
CASSPSGVAEKLFF,TGTGCCAGCTCACCCTCAGGGGTGGCTGAAAAACTGTTTTTT,TRBJ1-4,TRBV18,.,.
CASSFDSKNEQFF,TGTGCCAGCAGCTTCGACAGTAAGAATGAGCAGTTCTTC,TRBJ2-1,TRBV7-9,.,many
CSVVGPGREKLFF,TGCAGCGTTGTGGGACCGGGGCGAGAAAAACTGTTTTTT,TRBJ1-4,TRBV29-1,.,.
CASSSLRASGHEQFF,TGTGCCAGCAGCTCCCTCCGGGCTTCGGGTCATGAGCAGTTCTTC,TRBJ2-1,TRBV3-1,.,.
CSVEGWGGTYNEQFF,TGCAGCGTTGAGGGTTGGGGGGGGACGTACAATGAGCAGTTCTTC,TRBJ2-1,TRBV29-1,TRBD2,few
CASSIYPNTGELFF,TGTGCCAGCAGTATCTATCCGAACACCGGGGAGCTGTTTTTT,TRBJ2-2,TRBV12-3/TRBV12-4,.,few
CASSQDFGPLAKNIQYF,TGCGCCAGCAGCCAAGATTTCGGCCCGCTAGCCAAAAACATTCAGTACTTC,TRBJ2-4,TRBV4-3,.,.
CASSLYRDTQYF,TGTGCCAGCAGCTTGTACAGAGATACGCAGTATTTT,TRBJ2-3,TRBV5-4,.,.
CASSLGTIGTPDTQYF,TGCGCCAGCAGCTTAGGGACGATCGGAACCCCAGATACGCAGTATTTT,TRBJ2-3,TRBV5-1,.,.
CASSFVGTEAFF,TGTGCCAGCAGCTTTGTAGGCACTGAAGCTTTCTTT,TRBJ1-1,TRBV5-6,.,many
CASSLEHSNTEAFF,TGTGCCAGCAGTTTAGAACACTCGAACACTGAAGCTTTCTTT,TRBJ1-1,TRBV12-3/TRBV12-4,.,many
CASSFSGGADTQYF,TGTGCCAGCAGCTTTAGCGGGGGGGCAGATACGCAGTATTTT,TRBJ2-3,TRBV7-2,TRBD2,many
CATTTIQGAFGNTGELFF,TGTGCCACCACCACTATACAGGGGGCCTTTGGAAACACCGGGGAGCTGTTTTTT,TRBJ2-2,TRBV28,TRBD1,.
CSASALAGGPSETQYF,TGCAGTGCTAGTGCACTAGCGGGGGGGCCCTCAGAGACCCAGTACTTC,TRBJ2-5,TRBV20-1,TRBD2,few
CASSSPRVGNEQFF,TGTGCCAGTAGTTCGCCCAGGGTCGGCAATGAGCAGTTCTTC,TRBJ2-1,TRBV19,.,.
CASTSSGHGYTF,TGTGCCAGCACCTCTAGCGGACATGGCTACACCTTC,TRBJ1-2,TRBV6-5,.,.
CASSYSRKDGGELFF,TGTGCCAGCAGTTACTCCCGCAAAGACGGCGGGGAGCTGTTTTTT,TRBJ2-2,TRBV6-7,.,many
CASIPGGGTGANVLTF,TGTGCCAGCATCCCGGGTGGAGGGACCGGGGCCAACGTCCTGACTTTC,TRBJ2-6,TRBV6-2/TRBV6-3,.,.
CSVDLPTGELFF,TGCAGCGTTGACCTACCCACCGGGGAGCTGTTTTTT,TRBJ2-2,TRBV29-1,.,.
CASSLTGTYGYTF,TGCGCCAGCAGCCTGACAGGGACCTATGGCTACACCTTC,TRBJ1-2,TRBV5-1,TRBD1,few
CSVEDWGEGGETGELFF,TGCAGCGTTGAAGACTGGGGCGAGGGGGGCGAAACCGGGGAGCTGTTTTTT,TRBJ2-2,TRBV29-1,.,few
CASSPDGGRNSPLHF,TGCGCCAGCAGCCCGGACGGGGGGAGGAATTCACCCCTCCACTTT,TRBJ1-6,TRBV5-1,.,.
CSVPGTGDRRQFF,TGCAGTGTACCCGGGACAGGGGACCGGCGGCAGTTCTTC,TRBJ2-1,TRBV20-1,TRBD1,.
CASSLSGPRGTQYF,TGTGCCAGCAGTTTATCGGGGCCCCGGGGTACGCAGTATTTT,TRBJ2-3,TRBV28,.,.
CASSPTQQETQYF,TGCGCCAGCAGCCCGACTCAACAAGAGACCCAGTACTTC,TRBJ2-5,TRBV4-3,.,.
CASISRGPVYEQFF,TGTGCCAGCATCTCGAGGGGGCCGGTGTATGAGCAGTTCTTC,TRBJ2-1,TRBV12-3/TRBV12-4,TRBD1,few
CASSRHHKMNTEAFF,TGTGCCAGCAGCCGCCACCATAAAATGAACACTGAAGCTTTCTTT,TRBJ1-1,TRBV7-8,.,many
CASTGTTKFEAFF,TGTGCCAGCACCGGGACGACCAAATTCGAAGCTTTCTTT,TRBJ1-1,TRBV6-5,.,.
CASSPPTGGDTQYF,TGTGCCAGCTCACCCCCCACTGGGGGAGATACGCAGTATTTT,TRBJ2-3,TRBV18,.,many
CSGDRAGGNEQFF,TGCAGCGGCGACAGGGCCGGGGGCAATGAGCAGTTCTTC,TRBJ2-1,TRBV29-1,.,many
CASSFQVQETQYF,TGCGCCAGCAGCTTCCAAGTACAAGAGACCCAGTACTTC,TRBJ2-5,TRBV5-1,.,many
CASRGPFEVYGYTF,TGTGCCAGCAGGGGCCCCTTCGAAGTTTATGGCTACACCTTC,TRBJ1-2,TRBV28,.,.